A selection of T cell receptor beta chains follows, all from one sample in a study of patients and donors after allogeneic stem cell transplantation. TCRdb processed the RT-PCR reads anew with MiXCR; each CDR3 protein has one entry. The sample yields about a million distinct CDR3 sequences, 15% to 20% seen once. The sequenced sample consisted of blood, either unsorted or a sorted T cell fraction (not recorded which). The receptors here all came from a human donor who was either an allogeneic HSCT recipient or a stem cell or donor lymphocyte infusion donor (not recorded which). It is not recorded whose cells these are; they may come from a transplant donor. CDR3s include the opening cysteine and the closing phenylalanine or tryptophan. The D gene is left open where the match is weak. The size entry is marked missing in some rows and otherwise reads once, few, many or a size class.

v_gene: TRBV20-1; j_gene: TRBJ1-1; abundance: -; d_gene: -; CDR3aa: CSAPRLLGSTEAFF; CDR3nt: TGCAGTGCTCCCCGACTCTTAGGGAGCACTGAAGCTTTCTTT
v_gene: TRBV4-3; j_gene: TRBJ1-3; abundance: -; d_gene: -; CDR3aa: CASSQGTSSSANTIYF; CDR3nt: TGCGCCAGCAGCCAAGGGACGAGCTCCAGTGCAAACACCATATATTTT
v_gene: TRBV3-1; j_gene: TRBJ1-4; abundance: -; d_gene: -; CDR3aa: CASSYEPGYNEKLFF; CDR3nt: TGTGCCAGCAGCTACGAGCCAGGGTACAACGAAAAACTGTTTTTT
v_gene: TRBV7-2; j_gene: TRBJ2-1; abundance: -; d_gene: TRBD2; CDR3aa: CASSSLKRGGYNEQFF; CDR3nt: TGTGCCAGCAGCTCCCTGAAGCGGGGGGGCTACAATGAGCAGTTCTTC
v_gene: TRBV20-1; j_gene: TRBJ2-7; abundance: -; d_gene: TRBD1; CDR3aa: CSASRDRGSHEQYF; CDR3nt: TGCAGTGCTAGTAGGGACAGGGGATCACACGAGCAGTACTTC
v_gene: TRBV27; j_gene: TRBJ1-6; abundance: -; d_gene: -; CDR3aa: CASRKPGQSTPLHF; CDR3nt: TGTGCCAGCCGGAAACCCGGACAGTCTACACCCCTCCACTTT
v_gene: TRBV2; j_gene: TRBJ1-2; abundance: few; d_gene: -; CDR3aa: CASKSNERQSYTF; CDR3nt: TGTGCCAGTAAGAGCAATGAGAGACAGAGCTACACCTTC
v_gene: TRBV6-4; j_gene: TRBJ2-3; abundance: -; d_gene: TRBD2; CDR3aa: CASSDFSGGAGDTQYF; CDR3nt: TGTGCCAGCAGTGACTTTAGCGGGGGGGCCGGAGATACGCAGTATTTT
v_gene: TRBV7-9; j_gene: TRBJ1-1; abundance: few; d_gene: -; CDR3aa: CASSPRAGGVTEAFF; CDR3nt: TGTGCCAGCAGCCCCCGGGCGGGGGGGGTCACTGAAGCTTTCTTT
v_gene: TRBV29-1; j_gene: TRBJ2-7; abundance: many; d_gene: -; CDR3aa: CSVYTGSYEQYF; CDR3nt: TGCAGCGTTTACACAGGGAGCTACGAGCAGTACTTC
v_gene: TRBV5-6; j_gene: TRBJ2-3; abundance: -; d_gene: TRBD1; CDR3aa: CASSYPGQGSSTDTQYF; CDR3nt: TGTGCCAGCAGCTACCCCGGACAGGGCTCTAGCACAGATACGCAGTATTTT
v_gene: TRBV15; j_gene: TRBJ2-1; abundance: -; d_gene: TRBD2; CDR3aa: CATSRDPGLGRDEQFF; CDR3nt: TGTGCCACCAGCAGAGATCCGGGACTAGGGAGGGATGAGCAGTTCTTC
v_gene: TRBV10-3; j_gene: TRBJ2-5; abundance: -; d_gene: -; CDR3aa: CAISESGGLGETQYF; CDR3nt: TGTGCCATCAGTGAGTCGGGTGGGCTAGGAGAGACCCAGTACTTC
v_gene: TRBV3-1; j_gene: TRBJ1-1; abundance: few; d_gene: -; CDR3aa: CASNERLNTEAFF; CDR3nt: TGTGCCAGCAACGAGCGGTTGAACACTGAAGCTTTCTTT
v_gene: TRBV30; j_gene: TRBJ1-1; abundance: -; d_gene: -; CDR3aa: CAWMVNTEAFF; CDR3nt: TGTGCCTGGATGGTAAACACTGAAGCTTTCTTT
v_gene: TRBV20-1; j_gene: TRBJ1-2; abundance: few; d_gene: -; CDR3aa: CSARGTANYGYTF; CDR3nt: TGCAGTGCTAGGGGGACGGCGAACTATGGCTACACCTTC
v_gene: TRBV7-9; j_gene: TRBJ2-7; abundance: -; d_gene: -; CDR3aa: CASSPLRGRWESYEQYF; CDR3nt: TGTGCCAGCAGTCCTCTAAGGGGCAGGTGGGAGTCCTACGAGCAGTACTTC
v_gene: TRBV9; j_gene: TRBJ1-2; abundance: once; d_gene: -; CDR3aa: CASSVEEGRGYGYTF; CDR3nt: TGTGCCAGCAGCGTAGAGGAGGGTAGGGGCTATGGCTACACCTTC
v_gene: TRBV15; j_gene: TRBJ2-5; abundance: few; d_gene: TRBD2; CDR3aa: CATSRQAGGPIGYF; CDR3nt: TGTGCCACCAGCAGGCAAGCGGGAGGGCCTATTGGGTACTTC
v_gene: TRBV29-1; j_gene: TRBJ1-2; abundance: few; d_gene: TRBD1; CDR3aa: CSVESGQDGYTF; CDR3nt: TGCAGCGTGGAGTCGGGACAGGACGGCTACACCTTC
v_gene: TRBV2; j_gene: TRBJ2-3; abundance: few; d_gene: -; CDR3aa: CASSALTDTQYF; CDR3nt: TGTGCCAGCAGTGCACTCACAGATACGCAGTATTTT
v_gene: TRBV7-2; j_gene: TRBJ1-3; abundance: -; d_gene: -; CDR3aa: CASSLDWGYGNTIYF; CDR3nt: TGTGCCAGCAGCTTAGACTGGGGGTATGGAAACACCATATATTTT
v_gene: TRBV6-1; j_gene: TRBJ2-2; abundance: -; d_gene: TRBD1; CDR3aa: CASRLGTANTGELFF; CDR3nt: TGTGCCAGCAGATTAGGGACAGCGAACACCGGGGAGCTGTTTTTT
v_gene: TRBV15; j_gene: TRBJ2-1; abundance: once; d_gene: -; CDR3aa: CATSRDSVRWDEQFF; CDR3nt: TGTGCCACCAGCAGAGATTCGGTTCGGTGGGATGAGCAGTTCTTC
v_gene: TRBV3-1; j_gene: TRBJ1-5; abundance: -; d_gene: -; CDR3aa: CASSQALPLGRGIQPQHF; CDR3nt: TGTGCCAGCAGCCAAGCTCTGCCCCTCGGTCGGGGTATTCAGCCCCAGCATTTT
v_gene: TRBV7-8; j_gene: TRBJ1-5; abundance: few; d_gene: TRBD1; CDR3aa: CASSSRQGIHQPQHF; CDR3nt: TGTGCCAGCAGCAGCAGACAGGGCATCCATCAGCCCCAGCATTTT
v_gene: TRBV5-4; j_gene: TRBJ2-1; abundance: few; d_gene: -; CDR3aa: CASSLMRSNNEQFF; CDR3nt: TGTGCCAGCAGCTTGATGCGGAGCAACAATGAGCAGTTCTTC
v_gene: TRBV7-2; j_gene: TRBJ1-1; abundance: -; d_gene: -; CDR3aa: CASSNRLNTEAFF; CDR3nt: TGTGCCAGCAGCAATAGACTGAACACTGAAGCTTTCTTT
v_gene: TRBV20-1; j_gene: TRBJ2-7; abundance: few; d_gene: TRBD2; CDR3aa: CSATTSGSPYEQYF; CDR3nt: TGCAGTGCCACAACTAGCGGGAGTCCCTACGAGCAGTACTTC
v_gene: TRBV12-3/TRBV12-4; j_gene: TRBJ2-1; abundance: many; d_gene: TRBD2; CDR3aa: CASSAPLAGWENEQFF; CDR3nt: TGTGCCAGCAGTGCCCCGCTAGCGGGATGGGAGAATGAGCAGTTCTTC
v_gene: TRBV7-6; j_gene: TRBJ2-2; abundance: few; d_gene: -; CDR3aa: CASSLKQANTGELFF; CDR3nt: TGTGCCAGCAGCCTAAAACAGGCGAACACCGGGGAGCTGTTTTTT
v_gene: TRBV5-6; j_gene: TRBJ2-5; abundance: few; d_gene: TRBD1; CDR3aa: CASSPGQGSKETQYF; CDR3nt: TGTGCCAGCAGCCCGGGACAGGGTTCGAAAGAGACCCAGTACTTC
v_gene: TRBV7-9; j_gene: TRBJ2-7; abundance: once; d_gene: -; CDR3aa: CASSPHWANEQYF; CDR3nt: TGTGCCAGCAGCCCCCATTGGGCCAACGAGCAGTACTTC
v_gene: TRBV2; j_gene: TRBJ1-1; abundance: few; d_gene: -; CDR3aa: CASSAQILMNTEAFF; CDR3nt: TGTGCCAGCAGTGCACAGATCCTAATGAACACTGAAGCTTTCTTT
v_gene: TRBV12-3/TRBV12-4; j_gene: TRBJ2-3; abundance: many; d_gene: TRBD1; CDR3aa: CASSPGQGADTQYF; CDR3nt: TGTGCCAGCAGTCCGGGACAGGGGGCGGATACGCAGTATTTT
v_gene: TRBV11-1; j_gene: TRBJ2-3; abundance: -; d_gene: TRBD1; CDR3aa: CASSFLEGANSDTQYF; CDR3nt: TGTGCCAGCAGCTTCCTAGAGGGGGCAAATTCAGATACGCAGTATTTT
v_gene: TRBV12-3/TRBV12-4; j_gene: TRBJ2-5; abundance: many; d_gene: -; CDR3aa: CASRLGLGQETQYF; CDR3nt: TGTGCCAGCAGACTTGGATTGGGTCAAGAGACCCAGTACTTC
v_gene: TRBV24-1; j_gene: TRBJ2-1; abundance: -; d_gene: -; CDR3aa: CATSDFTGTDALGEQFF; CDR3nt: TGTGCCACCAGTGATTTTACCGGGACCGACGCGCTGGGTGAGCAGTTCTTC
v_gene: TRBV12-3/TRBV12-4; j_gene: TRBJ2-1; abundance: many; d_gene: TRBD1; CDR3aa: CASSKGLPGGQFF; CDR3nt: TGTGCCAGCTCGAAAGGGCTGCCAGGGGGGCAGTTCTTC
v_gene: TRBV27; j_gene: TRBJ2-5; abundance: few; d_gene: TRBD2; CDR3aa: CASSPSRGGSETQYF; CDR3nt: TGTGCCAGCAGTCCCTCCCGAGGCGGGAGTGAGACCCAGTACTTC
v_gene: TRBV10-3; j_gene: TRBJ1-1; abundance: -; d_gene: -; CDR3aa: CAISPTPVWGKVNTEAFF; CDR3nt: TGTGCCATCAGTCCAACCCCCGTATGGGGAAAGGTGAACACTGAAGCTTTCTTT
v_gene: TRBV19; j_gene: TRBJ2-3; abundance: -; d_gene: -; CDR3aa: CATAWGTSTDTQYF; CDR3nt: TGTGCCACCGCTTGGGGAACTAGCACAGATACGCAGTATTTT
v_gene: TRBV3-1; j_gene: TRBJ2-1; abundance: few; d_gene: -; CDR3aa: CASSPEIASVHEQFF; CDR3nt: TGTGCCAGCAGCCCAGAAATAGCGTCAGTACATGAGCAGTTCTTC
v_gene: TRBV20-1; j_gene: TRBJ2-1; abundance: -; d_gene: TRBD2; CDR3aa: CSAMQAGINNEQFF; CDR3nt: TGCAGTGCTATGCAAGCGGGAATCAACAATGAGCAGTTCTTC
v_gene: TRBV10-3; j_gene: TRBJ1-2; abundance: few; d_gene: -; CDR3aa: CAIASRVGDGYTF; CDR3nt: TGTGCCATCGCCTCCAGGGTCGGAGATGGCTACACCTTC
v_gene: TRBV7-2; j_gene: TRBJ1-3; abundance: -; d_gene: -; CDR3aa: CASSLARSSQAIYF; CDR3nt: TGTGCCAGCAGCTTAGCAAGGAGCAGTCAGGCCATATATTTT
v_gene: TRBV4-2; j_gene: TRBJ1-1; abundance: -; d_gene: TRBD1; CDR3aa: CASSLDRGGGAFF; CDR3nt: TGTGCCAGCAGCCTCGACAGGGGTGGTGGAGCTTTCTTT
v_gene: TRBV6-2/TRBV6-3; j_gene: TRBJ1-6; abundance: few; d_gene: -; CDR3aa: CASIRILNSPLHF; CDR3nt: TGTGCCAGCATAAGGATCCTTAATTCACCCCTCCACTTT
v_gene: TRBV7-9; j_gene: TRBJ2-1; abundance: many; d_gene: -; CDR3aa: CASSSVDGSRSYNEQFF; CDR3nt: TGTGCCAGCAGCTCCGTTGACGGTAGCCGGTCCTACAATGAGCAGTTCTTC
v_gene: TRBV5-1; j_gene: TRBJ1-1; abundance: few; d_gene: -; CDR3aa: CASSLGPGHTEAFF; CDR3nt: TGCGCCAGCAGCTTGGGCCCAGGGCACACTGAAGCTTTCTTT
v_gene: TRBV21-1; j_gene: TRBJ1-5; abundance: few; d_gene: -; CDR3aa: CASSKSLTGTDNQPQHF; CDR3nt: TGTGCCAGCAGCAAAAGCCTCACCGGGACAGACAATCAGCCCCAGCATTTT
v_gene: TRBV4-3; j_gene: TRBJ1-5; abundance: -; d_gene: -; CDR3aa: CASSLRPGNQPQHF; CDR3nt: TGCGCCAGCAGCCTAAGACCGGGGAATCAGCCCCAGCATTTT
v_gene: TRBV21-1; j_gene: TRBJ2-7; abundance: -; d_gene: -; CDR3aa: CASSKAFEEGRTYEQYF; CDR3nt: TGTGCCAGCAGCAAAGCGTTTGAAGAGGGTAGGACCTACGAGCAGTACTTC
v_gene: TRBV11-1; j_gene: TRBJ2-2; abundance: -; d_gene: TRBD2; CDR3aa: CASSSKGLAGVITGELFF; CDR3nt: TGTGCCAGCAGCTCCAAAGGTCTAGCGGGAGTGATCACCGGGGAGCTGTTTTTT
v_gene: TRBV12-3/TRBV12-4; j_gene: TRBJ2-3; abundance: many; d_gene: -; CDR3aa: CASSLRGATQYF; CDR3nt: TGTGCCAGCAGTTTACGGGGGGCGACGCAGTATTTT
v_gene: TRBV13; j_gene: TRBJ1-6; abundance: -; d_gene: -; CDR3aa: CASSSKGGRDSPLHF; CDR3nt: TGTGCCAGCAGCTCCAAGGGAGGGAGAGATTCACCCCTCCACTTT
v_gene: TRBV10-3; j_gene: TRBJ1-5; abundance: -; d_gene: -; CDR3aa: CAISGQKQGDNQPQHF; CDR3nt: TGTGCCATCAGTGGCCAAAAACAGGGCGACAATCAGCCCCAGCATTTT
v_gene: TRBV7-9; j_gene: TRBJ2-3; abundance: -; d_gene: TRBD2; CDR3aa: CASSLNPRGGNTDTQYF; CDR3nt: TGTGCCAGCAGCTTAAACCCGCGGGGGGGCAACACAGATACGCAGTATTTT